Shown below are 11 T cell receptor beta chains from a single sample sequenced in a study of T cells after yellow fever vaccination. TCRdb reprocessed the 5' RACE reads with MiXCR, giving one entry per CDR3 protein. The repertoire consists of around 590,000 distinct CDR3 sequences, with roughly 12% occurring once and the leading ten covering about 15%. Here the sequenced sample was PBMCs, taken on the day of the yellow fever booster vaccination. The receptor set was obtained from a man aged 30-40 years who received the YFV17D yellow fever vaccine.

The sample holds many counts of this clonotype. This sequence joins TRBV7-6 and TRBJ2-3; D remains ambiguous. The ends were cut back, 5 bases at V and 0 bases at J, with 9 bases in the middle. The CDR3 runs to 14 residues. Germline-derived CDR1 and CDR2 are SGHVS and FNYEAQ. As DNA, the CDR3 is TGTGCCAGCAGCCCCCCAGCTAGCACAGATACGCAGTATTTT. Translation: CASSPPASTDTQYF.

CDR3 DNA: TGTGCCAGCACGTCAAGCACTAACTATGGCTACACCTTC. Translating it yields CASTSSTNYGYTF. V usage is TRBV12-3 or TRBV12-4 and J usage is TRBJ1-2; D is ambiguous. V lost 7 bases and J lost 0, with 9 bases in between. The CDR3 extends over 13 amino acids.

This rearrangement joins TRBV20-1 to TRBJ2-7, with D perhaps given as TRBD1 or TRBD2 (5 bases each). Trimming stripped 0 bases from V and 7 bases from J, with 22 bases between. Germline V gives CDR1 DFQATT, CDR2 SNEGSKA (reference sequence). This CDR3 contains 16 residues. The CDR3 nucleotides are TGCAGTGCTAGAGATAAGGGCCAGGGCGGGTTCGGAGAGCAGTACTTC. This translates into CSARDKGQGGFGEQYF.

This clonotype has just a few counts. The chain uses TRBV24-1 and TRBJ2-1; tentative D call: TRBD2 (6 bases). Trimming pared 2 bases from V and 13 bases from J, leaving 20 bases between. Germline lookup yields CDR1 KGHDR and CDR2 SFDVKD. This CDR3 is 15 amino acids long. CDR3 amino acids: CATSDSAGGNTEQFF. The CDR3 coding sequence is TGTGCCACCAGTGATTCCGCAGGAGGGAATACGGAACAGTTCTTC.

For this clonotype: At one of its ends the junction is not consistent with the germline gene, which may arise from a read error. The gene calls are TRBV20-1 and TRBJ2-5; possible D gene TRBD2, 6 bases. Germline assignment: CDR1 DFQATT and CDR2 SNEGSKA (reference sequence). This CDR3 has 14 amino acids. CDR3 nucleotide sequence: TGCAGTGCTCCCTCCGGGACTGACGGTGAGACCCAGTGCTTC. Translating it yields CSAPSGTDGETQCF.

The rearrangement joins TRBV11-2 to TRBJ1-6; TRBD1 might be the D (6 bases). Germline V gene data show CDR1 as SGHAT and CDR2 as FQNNGV. The CDR3 is made up of 18 amino acids. Trimming took 2 bases from V and 1 from J, leaving 15 bases between them. The CDR3 reads CASSLSSGGLSYNSPLHF. CDR3 bases: TGTGCCAGCAGCTTATCCAGCGGGGGGCTATCCTATAATTCACCCCTCCACTTT.

The V call is TRBV12-3 or TRBV12-4, the J call TRBJ2-1; D is possibly TRBD2 (5 bases). The V end was cut by 8 bases, the J end by 5 bases, with 10 bases between. The length of the CDR3 is 12 residues. The CDR3 bases are TGTGCCAGCCGTGCGGAGGACAATGAGCAGTTCTTC. Its translation: CASRAEDNEQFF.

The CDR3 DNA reads as TGTGCCAGCAGCCAAGCGGGACTAGGTTTAGATGAGCAGTTCTTC. It yields the protein CASSQAGLGLDEQFF. The chain has TRBV3-1 and TRBJ2-1; 8 positions agree with TRBD2. Trimming took 1 base from V and 8 from J; bases not matched to a gene: 7. CDR1 and CDR2 (germline): LGHDT, YNNKEL (reference sequence). The CDR3 is 15 amino acids.

This clonotype showed up just a few times. The chain uses TRBV12-3 or TRBV12-4 and TRBJ2-3, with D perhaps given as TRBD1 or TRBD2 (5 bases each). CDR3 length equals 16 residues. V dropped 5 bases and J dropped 1 base, with 16 bases sitting between them. CDR3 region: CASSPKSGARTDTQYF. The CDR3 DNA follows: TGTGCCAGCAGTCCTAAGTCCGGGGCCCGCACAGATACGCAGTATTTT.

In its sample, this clonotype was seen a few times. The chain uses TRBV14 and TRBJ2-3; D remains ambiguous. Trimming cost V 1 base and J 9 bases, with 8 bases left between them. The CDR3 contains 12 residues. Per the germline V gene, CDR1 is SGHDN and CDR2 is FVKESK. CDR3 bases: TGTGCCAGCAGCCAAGCTTCAATCACGCAGTATTTT. Translated, it gives CASSQASITQYF.

This clonotype was found a few times. The V call is TRBV27, the J call TRBJ2-6; D is uncertain. CDR3 length: 14 amino acids. The V and J ends lost 4 bases and 13 bases respectively, with 17 bases between them. The germline V gene has CDR1 MNHEY and CDR2 SMNVEV (reference sequence). CDR3 bases: TGTGCCAGCAGTTCGAGTGCGCGTTACGATGTCCTGACTTTC. Encoded protein: CASSSSARYDVLTF.